Presented here are 24 T cell receptor beta chains from one specimen sequenced in a study of cytomegalovirus exposure and HLA in healthy donors. Amplification used 60 Vbeta primers and 13 Jbeta primers. Here immunoSEQ multiplex PCR was the method, and the copy in TCRdb shows in-frame clones only, minus some. The sample holds 85,000 to 100,000 clones, over 75% seen once. The sample was PBMCs. These receptors came from a man between 50 and 59 years old in good health and CMV-seropositive.

The chain recombines TRBV18 with TRBJ2-1; 7 nucleotides agree with TRBD2. The CDR3 runs 15 residues. The germline V gene has CDR1 KGHSH and CDR2 LQKENI. V was pared by 4 bases and J by 9 bases, with 12 bases of the junction left unmatched. CDR3 DNA sequence: TGTGCCAGCTCACACGGGGGAGCGGGGCGTGGTGAGCAGTTCTTC. Translating it yields CASSHGGAGRGEQFF.

The rearrangement links TRBV28 to TRBJ1-6, with TRBD1 matching 8 bases. V lost 6 bases to trimming and J lost 6 bases; unmatched junction nucleotides: 7. Germline loops: CDR1 MDHEN, CDR2 SYDVKM. This CDR3 contains 15 residues. CDR3: CASRETGAINSPLHF. CDR3 nucleotide sequence: TGTGCCAGCAGAGAGACAGGGGCCATTAATTCACCCCTCCACTTT.

The CDR3 is CASRGQMNTEAFF. The CDR3 coding sequence is TGTGCCAGCAGGGGGCAAATGAACACTGAAGCTTTCTTT. This sequence joins TRBV25-1 and TRBJ1-1; a possible D gene is TRBD1 (5 bases). Germline CDR1 MGHDK, CDR2 SYGVNS. The V end lost 6 bases, the J end lost 0 bases, and 8 bases lay between the germline ends. The CDR3 is 13 residues long.

The chain has TRBV30 and TRBJ2-5; D possibly corresponds to TRBD1 (6 bases). The assigned J gene may be wrong: the sequence end matches TRBJ2-7 better. Germline V gives CDR1 GTSNPN, CDR2 SVGIG (reference sequence). The CDR3 consists of 11 residues. In DNA, the CDR3 is TGTGCCTTGGGACACAACTACGAGCAGTACTTC. Amino acids: CALGHNYEQYF.

V gene TRBV6-1 combines with J gene TRBJ2-3; the match to TRBD1 covers 9 bases. This CDR3 has 15 residues. V lost 6 bases, J lost 3 bases, and 7 bases stayed unmatched. Germline V lookup: CDR1 MNHNS, CDR2 SASEGT. The CDR3 spells CASRAGQGRTDTQYF. The DNA for the CDR3 is TGTGCCAGCAGAGCCGGACAGGGGAGGACAGATACGCAGTATTTT.

Concerning this clone: A junction end diverges from the germline sequence, so it may reflect a read error. The J gene is TRBJ2-5, the V gene TRBV7-7; 7 nucleotides match TRBD1. This CDR3 region has 14 residues. Per the germline V gene, CDR1 is SSHAT and CDR2 is FNYEAQ (reference sequence). CDR3 sequence: CASSFGTAQETQYF. CDR3 in DNA: TGTGCTAGCAGCTTTGGGACAGCCCAAGAGACCCAGTACTTC.

V usage is TRBV15 and J usage is TRBJ2-5, with D hard to call. The CDR3 is made up of 12 amino acids. Germline-derived CDR1 and CDR2 are LNHNV and YYDKDF (reference sequence). V lost 5 bases, J lost 2 bases, and 6 bases lay in between. CDR3 protein: CATSRAQETQYF. The CDR3 nucleotides are TGTGCCACCAGCCGTGCGCAAGAGACCCAGTACTTC. The entire variable domain, with the rest obtained from reference TRBV15 and TRBJ2-5, is as follows: DAMVIQNPRYQVTQFGKPVTLSCSQTLNHNVMYWYQQKSSQAPKLLFHYYDKDFNNEADTPDNFQSRRPNTSFCFLDIRSPGLGDTAMYLCATSRAQETQYFGPGTRLLVL.

V is TRBV2 and J is TRBJ2-7; 8 bases map to TRBD1. Germline lookup yields CDR1 SNHLY and CDR2 FYNNEI. CDR3 size: 14 residues. The V segment lost 8 bases and the J segment 7 bases; nucleotides outside the gene matches: 13. The CDR3 sequence: CASESGQGDLEQYF. CDR3 sequence (DNA): TGTGCCAGCGAGAGTGGACAGGGAGACTTGGAGCAGTACTTC.

This clone was detected a few times. The V and J genes are TRBV6-5 and TRBJ2-5; tentatively, D is TRBD1 (6 bases). The CDR3 spans 10 residues. Germline assignment: CDR1 MNHEY and CDR2 SVGAGI. The chain's CDR3 is CAGGRETQYF. Here the CDR3 DNA reads TGTGCAGGGGGTAGGGAGACCCAGTACTTC.

The chain couples TRBV6-1 to TRBJ2-2, with D uncertain. V shed 5 bases and J shed 8 bases, with 15 bases lying between them. There are 14 residues in the CDR3. Germline CDR1 MNHNS, CDR2 SASEGT. CDR3 nucleotide sequence: TGTGCCAGCAGTCGGATAGCCGAATTAGGGGAGCTGTTTTTT. Translated, it gives CASSRIAELGELFF.

The genes are TRBV5-8 and TRBJ1-5; the match to TRBD1 covers 7 bases. From germline, CDR1 is SGHTS and CDR2 YDEGEE. J gave up 0 bases and V 4 bases, and 7 bases lay outside the gene matches. The CDR3 spans 16 residues. The CDR3 DNA follows: TGTGCCAGCAGCCTGACAGGGATTTATAGCAATCAGCCCCAGCATTTT. Protein: CASSLTGIYSNQPQHF. The whole variable domain, filled in from reference TRBV5-8 and TRBJ1-5, reads EAGVTQSPTHLIKTRGQQATLRCSPISGHTSVYWYQQALGLGLQFLLWYDEGEERNRGNFPPRFSGRQFPNYSSELNVNALELEDSALYLCASSLTGIYSNQPQHFGDGTRLSIL.

The rearrangement uses TRBV19 and TRBJ1-5; 10 bases match TRBD1. Germline V gene data show CDR1 as LNHDA and CDR2 as SQIVND (reference sequence). This CDR3 comprises 18 residues. V trimming: 3 bases; J trimming: 1 base; junction bases outside the gene matches: 9. The CDR3 nucleotides are TGTGCCAGTAGTATCAGACCGGGACAGGGGTTAAGCAATCAGCCCCAGCATTTT. Translated, it gives CASSIRPGQGLSNQPQHF.

The chain couples TRBV10-3 to TRBJ1-5; 7 bases agree with TRBD1. After removal of 10 bases from V and 4 bases from J, the junction contained 7 bases not matched to a gene. Per the germline V gene, CDR1 is ENHRY and CDR2 is SYGVKD. CDR3 length: 13 amino acids. The CDR3 loop reads CATQTGLNQPQHF. The CDR3 bases are TGTGCCACTCAGACAGGGTTGAATCAGCCCCAGCATTTT.

The V call is TRBV28, the J call TRBJ1-4; 10 bases agree with TRBD1. Trimming took 0 bases from V and 7 from J; bases not matched to a gene: 11. Germline CDR1 MDHEN, CDR2 SYDVKM. There are 18 residues in the CDR3. The CDR3 DNA reads TGTGCCAGCAGTTTATGGGCGGACAGGGGGGCTGAGAGTGAAAAACTGTTTTTT. Residues: CASSLWADRGAESEKLFF. Supplemented by reference TRBV28 and TRBJ1-4, the full variable domain reads DVKVTQSSRYLVKRTGEKVFLECVQDMDHENMFWYRQDPGLGLRLIYFSYDVKMKEKGDIPEGYSVSREKKERFSLILESASTNQTSMYLCASSLWADRGAESEKLFFGSGTQLSVL.

The chain joins TRBV19 to TRBJ1-2, with D possibly matching TRBD1 (5 bases). The CDR3 is 15 amino acids. V was clipped by 5 bases and J by 2 bases, with 15 bases between them. Germline V gives CDR1 LNHDA, CDR2 SQIVND (reference sequence). CDR3 sequence: CASSPLQGRNYGYTF. Here the CDR3 DNA reads TGTGCCAGTAGTCCTCTCCAGGGTAGGAACTATGGCTACACCTTC.

The chain carries TRBV6-5 and TRBJ1-1; the D is unclear. Germline CDR1 and CDR2: MNHEY and SVGAGI. The CDR3 length is 14 residues. V was clipped by 6 bases and J by 0 bases, with 11 bases between them. The CDR3 DNA is TGTGCCAGCAGCGAAACAGCTATGAACACTGAAGCTTTCTTT. Its protein product is CASSETAMNTEAFF.

This chain uses TRBV25-1 with TRBJ1-1, with TRBD1 matching 12 bases. Germline CDR1 is MGHDK and CDR2 is SYGVNS. The CDR3 extends over 15 amino acids. With 6 bases clipped from V and 1 base from J, the junction kept 3 bases outside the gene matches. CDR3 nucleotides: TGTGCCAGCAGGGGACAGGGGGCGCCGAACACTGAAGCTTTCTTT. This codes for CASRGQGAPNTEAFF.

This chain links TRBV28 with TRBJ1-4, with 7 nucleotides matching TRBD1. Germline trimming cut 4 bases from V and 3 bases from J; bases unmatched to any gene: 2. Germline CDR1 reads MDHEN; CDR2 reads SYDVKM. The length of the CDR3 is 14 residues. The CDR3 DNA reads as TGTGCCAGCAGTTCAGGGGGACCTAATGAAAAACTGTTTTTT. Protein sequence: CASSSGGPNEKLFF. Combining the CDR3 with reference TRBV28 and TRBJ1-4 gives the whole variable domain DVKVTQSSRYLVKRTGEKVFLECVQDMDHENMFWYRQDPGLGLRLIYFSYDVKMKEKGDIPEGYSVSREKKERFSLILESASTNQTSMYLCASSSGGPNEKLFFGSGTQLSVL.

This clone was observed a handful of times. The CDR3 loop is CASSFSDQGTQYF. The CDR3 DNA reads as TGTGCCAGCAGCTTTAGCGACCAAGGTACGCAGTATTTT. The chain carries TRBV7-2 and TRBJ2-3; TRBD2 might be the D (5 bases). From germline, CDR1 is SGHTA and CDR2 FQGNSA. Trimming shortened V by 3 bases and J by 8 bases, and 12 bases separated the two germline ends. The CDR3 covers 13 residues.

This chain links TRBV7-2 with TRBJ1-2; D possibly corresponds to TRBD1 (6 bases). CDR1 and CDR2 (germline): SGHTA, FQGNSA. V shed 5 bases and J shed 4 bases, with 26 bases lying between them. This CDR3 region has 18 residues. The CDR3 here is CASSPPPLTGLPLYGYTF. In DNA form, the CDR3 reads TGTGCCAGCAGCCCTCCACCCTTGACAGGCTTACCTCTCTATGGCTACACCTTC.

This clone was picked up one time. V and J are TRBV11-3 and TRBJ2-7; 8 bases align to TRBD1. Losses at the gene ends were 6 bases for V and 6 bases for J; bases not matched to a gene: 4. This CDR3 is built from 12 residues. Germline V gene lookup returns CDR1 SGHNT and CDR2 YENEEA. The CDR3 is CASSRDRGEQYF. CDR3 bases: TGTGCCAGCAGTCGTGACAGGGGCGAGCAGTACTTC.

V and J are TRBV27 and TRBJ2-1; tentative D call: TRBD2 (6 bases). The CDR3 length is 16 residues. V lost 4 bases to trimming and J lost 0 bases, with 13 bases between them. CDR1 MNHEY and CDR2 SMNVEV come from the germline V gene (reference sequence). In DNA form, the CDR3 reads TGTGCCAGCAGTTCCCCGGGGGACCGCTCCTACAATGAGCAGTTCTTC. This translates into CASSSPGDRSYNEQFF.

This chain links TRBV11-2 with TRBJ2-5; 8 positions agree with TRBD1. The CDR3 covers 15 residues. Germline trimming cut 4 bases from V and 3 bases from J; bases unmatched to any gene: 7. The germline V gene has CDR1 SGHAT and CDR2 FQNNGV. The CDR3 region is CASSSHGTGEETQYF. The CDR3 coding sequence is TGTGCCAGCAGCTCTCATGGGACAGGCGAAGAGACCCAGTACTTC. The entire variable domain, with the rest obtained from reference TRBV11-2 and TRBJ2-5, is as follows: EAGVAQSPRYKIIEKRQSVAFWCNPISGHATLYWYQQILGQGPKLLIQFQNNGVVDDSQLPKDRFSAERLKGVDSTLKIQPAKLEDSAVYLCASSSHGTGEETQYFGPGTRLLVL.

This clone has a handful of counts. This chain connects TRBV14 to TRBJ1-2, with 8 bases fitting TRBD1. J gave up 8 bases and V 3 bases, and 14 bases lay outside the gene matches. The CDR3 totals 16 residues. CDR1 and CDR2 (germline): SGHDN, FVKESK. The CDR3 region has the DNA TGTGCCAGCAGCCACTTTGAGGACAGGGTTGATAACGGCTACACCTTC. As protein: CASSHFEDRVDNGYTF.